Listed here are 23 T cell receptor beta chains from one sample, sequenced in a study of cytomegalovirus exposure and HLA in healthy donors. Here immunoSEQ multiplex PCR was the method, and the copy in TCRdb shows in-frame clones only, minus some. Of about 140,000 clones detected, 80% to 95% appear once; the ten largest clones hold about 0.7%. The sequencing input was PBMCs. The receptors come from a man between 18 and 35 years old in good health and CMV-seronegative.

V and J are TRBV5-1 and TRBJ2-1; D may be TRBD2 (5 bases). V dropped 0 bases and J dropped 0 bases, with 7 bases sitting between them. The CDR3 has 15 residues. The germline V gene has CDR1 SGHRS and CDR2 YFSETQ. The CDR3 DNA reads as TGCGCCAGCAGCTTGGGGAGGCTCTCCTACAATGAGCAGTTCTTC. Translating gives CASSLGRLSYNEQFF.

The sample holds a few counts of this clone. The CDR3 region has the DNA TGTGCCAGTAAGTTAGAGGTCATGAACACTGAAGCTTTCTTT. Protein product: CASKLEVMNTEAFF. The chain links TRBV19 to TRBJ1-1; D gene unclear. From germline, CDR1 is LNHDA and CDR2 SQIVND (reference sequence). V was clipped by 7 bases and J by 0 bases, with 12 bases between them. The CDR3 loop spans 14 amino acids.

This chain connects TRBV25-1 to TRBJ1-6; TRBD1 matches 7 bases. V lost 5 bases and J lost 7; bases outside the gene matches: 5. Germline CDR1 is MGHDK and CDR2 is SYGVNS. This CDR3 is 14 amino acids long. CDR3 in amino acids: CASSKGDRNSPLHF. CDR3 nucleotides: TGTGCCAGCAGTAAGGGGGACAGAAATTCACCCCTCCACTTT. The full variable domain, rest sourced from reference TRBV25-1 and TRBJ1-6, is EADIYQTPRYLVIGTGKKITLECSQTMGHDKMYWYQQDPGMELHLIHYSYGVNSTEKGDLSSESTVSRIRTEHFPLTLESARPSHTSQYLCASSKGDRNSPLHFGNGTRLTVT.

This clone was seen once. The gene calls are TRBV30 and TRBJ2-3; 9 bases match TRBD1. Trimming at V came to 4 bases and at J to 1 base, leaving 6 bases not matched to a gene. Germline V gene lookup returns CDR1 GTSNPN and CDR2 SVGIG (reference sequence). The CDR3 totals 15 residues. CDR3 sequence reads: CAWNRQGVGTDTQYF. CDR3 DNA: TGTGCCTGGAACCGACAGGGGGTAGGCACAGATACGCAGTATTTT.

The chain joins TRBV11-2 to TRBJ1-2; perhaps TRBD1 as D (6 bases). The CDR3 extends over 14 amino acids. V was shortened by 3 bases and J by 4 bases, with 12 bases between the two germline ends. The germline V gene has CDR1 SGHAT and CDR2 FQNNGV. CDR3 in DNA: TGTGCCAGCAGCTTGAGGACAGAAGGCTATGGCTACACCTTC. Protein product: CASSLRTEGYGYTF.

The chain combines TRBV10-2 with TRBJ2-3; 15 positions match TRBD2. With V trimmed by 6 bases and J by 3 bases, 4 bases remained unmatched. Germline V CDR1 and CDR2: WSHSY, SAAADI. CDR3 length: 16 amino acids. CDR3 DNA: TGCGCCAGCAGCCTGGGGACTAGCGGGAGGACAGATACGCAGTATTTT. Amino acid sequence: CASSLGTSGRTDTQYF.

The chain joins TRBV5-1 to TRBJ2-5; TRBD1 agrees at 9 bases. V lost 4 bases and J lost 5; bases outside the gene matches: 6. Germline CDR1 is SGHRS and CDR2 is YFSETQ. CDR3 size: 14 residues. The CDR3 nucleotides read TGCGCCAGCAGCGGGGGGACAGGGTACGAGACCCAGTACTTC. It is translated as CASSGGTGYETQYF.

The rearrangement joins TRBV27 to TRBJ2-2; tentative D call: TRBD1 (5 bases). Trimming removed 5 bases at V and 0 bases at J, with 25 bases between. CDR1 is MNHEY and CDR2 is SMNVEV in the germline V gene (reference sequence). The CDR3 has 20 amino acids. This chain's CDR3 is CASSPTPTLTAFSNTGELFF. The CDR3 DNA is TGTGCCAGCAGTCCAACTCCTACTTTGACAGCCTTTTCGAACACCGGGGAGCTGTTTTTT.

This clone was picked up one time. DNA for the CDR3: TGTGCCAGCAGTGAAGCGCCCGGACAGGTCAGGCTGTGGTCTGAAGCTTTCTTT. Residues: CASSEAPGQVRLWSEAFF. The chain employs TRBV6-1 and TRBJ1-1; 7 nucleotides line up with TRBD1. Unmatched junction bases numbered 16, after V lost 0 bases and J lost 6 bases. The CDR3 loop spans 18 amino acids. Germline V gene lookup returns CDR1 MNHNS and CDR2 SASEGT.

The chain employs TRBV6-1 and TRBJ2-5, with 9 bases that match TRBD1. V trimming: 7 bases; J trimming: 6 bases; junction bases outside the gene matches: 6. Germline CDR1 is MNHNS and CDR2 is SASEGT. The CDR3 has 13 residues. CDR3 residues: CASNQDRGKTQYF. The DNA of the CDR3 is TGTGCCAGCAATCAGGACAGGGGAAAGACCCAGTACTTC.

CDR3 region: CASIGGTSGHYEQYV. The CDR3 nucleotides read TGTGCCAGCATCGGCGGGACTAGCGGGCACTACGAGCAGTACGTC. The chain has TRBV27 and TRBJ2-7; 12 positions match TRBD2. CDR1 and CDR2 from the germline V gene are MNHEY and SMNVEV (reference sequence). This CDR3 has 15 amino acids. Trimming cost V 7 bases and J 3 bases; bases outside gene matches: 7.

The chain uses TRBV7-8 and TRBJ1-2; D possibly corresponds to TRBD1 (6 bases). The length of the CDR3 is 16 residues. Germline CDR1 is SGHVS and CDR2 is FQNEAQ. V lost 3 bases, J lost 8 bases, and 22 bases lay in between. The DNA of the CDR3 is TGTGCCAGCAGCTTTAGAGTTCCAGGGGACCGCGGAGGCTACACCTTC. Protein product: CASSFRVPGDRGGYTF.

The chain couples TRBV27 to TRBJ2-1; 8 nucleotides align to TRBD2. Germline V lookup: CDR1 MNHEY, CDR2 SMNVEV (reference sequence). V dropped 3 bases and J dropped 3; count of bases not matched to a gene: 4. The CDR3 contains 15 residues. The CDR3 DNA is TGTGCCAGCAGTTTGTCCGGGACTAGCTACAATGAGCAGTTCTTC. Its protein is CASSLSGTSYNEQFF.

The genes are TRBV28 and TRBJ1-5, with D perhaps TRBD1 (6 bases). Trimming removed 6 bases from V and 7 bases from J, with 16 bases in between. Germline V lookup: CDR1 MDHEN, CDR2 SYDVKM. The CDR3 is made up of 14 amino acids. CDR3 coding DNA: TGTGCCAGCAGCCCGGGACAATTCGGCCAGCCCCAGCATTTT. It translates to CASSPGQFGQPQHF.

Here the CDR3 reads CASSSGLASYNEQFF. CDR3 sequence (DNA): TGTGCCAGCAGCTCCGGACTAGCCTCCTACAATGAGCAGTTCTTC. The rearrangement joins TRBV7-8 to TRBJ2-1, with 8 bases identical to TRBD2. The J segment lost 0 bases and the V segment lost 4 bases, leaving 2 bases of the junction unmatched. Germline assignment: CDR1 SGHVS and CDR2 FQNEAQ. This CDR3 is 15 amino acids long.

This rearrangement joins TRBV30 to TRBJ1-5; perhaps TRBD1 as D (5 bases). V was clipped by 4 bases and J by 4 bases, with 11 bases between them. Germline V gene sequence: CDR1 GTSNPN, CDR2 SVGIG (reference sequence). The CDR3 has 13 residues. The chain's CDR3 is CAWTQGWNQPQHF. DNA for the CDR3: TGTGCCTGGACCCAGGGATGGAATCAGCCCCAGCATTTT.

V is TRBV19 and J is TRBJ1-5; D call uncertain. Germline V lookup: CDR1 LNHDA, CDR2 SQIVND (reference sequence). V lost 4 bases and J lost 1, with 17 bases in between. The CDR3 covers 17 residues. CDR3 sequence reads: CASSTKRVDLSNQPQHF. The CDR3 nucleotides read TGTGCCAGTAGTACCAAGCGGGTGGACCTGAGCAATCAGCCCCAGCATTTT.

The chain is built from TRBV5-1 and TRBJ2-7; 8 bases map to TRBD2. Germline V gives CDR1 SGHRS, CDR2 YFSETQ. Unmatched junction bases numbered 4, after V lost 1 base and J lost 4 bases. This CDR3 contains 14 residues. CDR3: CASSLSGGSYEQYF. The CDR3 region has the DNA TGCGCCAGCAGCTTGAGCGGGGGTTCTTACGAGCAGTACTTC.

The rearrangement joins TRBV5-1 to TRBJ2-3, with D uncertain. Germline-derived CDR1 and CDR2 are SGHRS and YFSETQ. V was pared by 1 base and J by 0 bases, with 12 bases between. CDR3 length: 16 amino acids. The CDR3 is CASSLTRGASTDTQYF. The CDR3 nucleotides read TGCGCCAGCAGCTTGACTCGCGGAGCTAGCACAGATACGCAGTATTTT.

The V gene is TRBV7-2, the J gene TRBJ2-3; the D is unclear. V was shortened by 1 base and J by 0 bases, with 14 bases between the two germline ends. The CDR3 has 17 amino acids. Germline CDR1 reads SGHTA; CDR2 reads FQGNSA. In DNA form, the CDR3 reads TGTGCCAGCAGCTTAGAGGAACGTCTAGATAGCACAGATACGCAGTATTTT. Translated, it gives CASSLEERLDSTDTQYF.

The chain joins TRBV7-9 to TRBJ1-2, with 12 bases matching TRBD1. The CDR3 totals 15 residues. Unmatched junction bases numbered 4, after V lost 0 bases and J lost 8 bases. The germline V gene has CDR1 SEHNR and CDR2 FQNEAQ (reference sequence). Written as DNA, the CDR3 is TGTGCCAGCAGCTTAGCCGGGACAGGGGGCGGCGGCTACACCTTC. It translates to CASSLAGTGGGGYTF.

This chain uses TRBV19 with TRBJ2-5; TRBD2 is a possible D gene (5 bases). The germline V gene encodes CDR1 LNHDA and CDR2 SQIVND (reference sequence). V was shortened by 3 bases and J by 3 bases, with 14 bases between the two germline ends. The CDR3 has 15 amino acids. The CDR3 nucleotides are TGTGCCAGTAGTATCTGGAGCGGTGCAGAAGAGACCCAGTACTTC. Translation: CASSIWSGAEETQYF.

This rearrangement joins TRBV9 to TRBJ2-2; maybe TRBD1 (6 bases). CDR1 is SGDLS and CDR2 is YYNGEE in the germline V gene. The CDR3 totals 19 residues. Trimming removed 2 bases from V and 1 base from J, with 21 bases in between. DNA of the CDR3: TGTGCCAGCAGCGTGGGGGCAGGATTTCGGATCCTGAACACCGGGGAGCTGTTTTTT. This translates into CASSVGAGFRILNTGELFF.